This T cell receptor (beta chain) derives from a study of T cells after yellow fever vaccination. About the research overall: Fractions low in cell number were prepared with SMART-Seq v4 Ultra Low Input.

There are 15 residues in the CDR3. Germline V gives CDR1 SNHLY, CDR2 FYNNEI. Trimming removed 2 bases at V and 4 bases at J, with 14 bases between. A universal primer site and UMIs were added as TCR cDNA was made by 5'RACE template switching. One entry per CDR3 protein results from TCRdb running MiXCR on the 5' RACE reads. The data contain nearly 350,000 distinct CDR3 sequences, 7% to 9% of them singletons. This clonotype has at least ten counts. Its antigen is as yet unknown. Findings and limits, study-wide: Overlap between CD4 and CD8 compartments was detected for a small share of clonotypes. In post-booster samples, most primary-vaccination clones reappeared (roughly 96% CD4, about 90% CD8).

This TCR derives from a man aged 18 to 30 who received the YFV17D yellow fever vaccine. This specimen was PBMCs, taken around 45 days after the first yellow fever vaccination. The chain combines TRBV2 with TRBJ1-2, with unresolved D. This chain's CDR3 is CASSESSEFIYGYTF. Here the CDR3 DNA reads TGTGCCAGCAGTGAATCCAGCGAGTTCATCTATGGCTACACCTTC.